The following is a T cell receptor (beta chain) sequence with its context. Its specificity is not known. This record belongs to a study of T-cell reconstitution after alpha-beta-depleted transplantation in children. CDR3 size: 15 residues. The J segment lost 4 bases and the V segment lost 6 bases, leaving 7 bases of the junction unmatched. Study findings and constraints: Some patients' high day-60 TCRbeta diversity was attributed to recipient cells surviving conditioning. One year post-transplant, T-cell counts and diversity were largely derived from T cells produced anew. Reports say that about two months after transplant, the alpha-beta T cells came out of several hundred graft clones that had expanded.

Construction of the TCRbeta library involved unique molecular identifiers. TCRdb independently ran MiXCR on the PCR reads; one entry per CDR3 protein. The repertoire consists of over 400,000 distinct CDR3 sequences, with around two fifths occurring once and the leading ten covering approximately 25%. The specimen comprised PBMCs, sampled before TCRalphabeta/CD19-depleted stem cell transplant. The receptor was isolated from a girl aged 2-9 years with aplastic anemia, due to receive a stem cell transplant. J is TRBJ2-5 and V is TRBV12-3 or TRBV12-4; TRBD1 matches 11 bases. CDR3 loop: CASRLGQGEAETQYF. The CDR3 DNA is TGTGCCAGCAGGCTGGGACAGGGGGAGGCAGAGACCCAGTACTTC.